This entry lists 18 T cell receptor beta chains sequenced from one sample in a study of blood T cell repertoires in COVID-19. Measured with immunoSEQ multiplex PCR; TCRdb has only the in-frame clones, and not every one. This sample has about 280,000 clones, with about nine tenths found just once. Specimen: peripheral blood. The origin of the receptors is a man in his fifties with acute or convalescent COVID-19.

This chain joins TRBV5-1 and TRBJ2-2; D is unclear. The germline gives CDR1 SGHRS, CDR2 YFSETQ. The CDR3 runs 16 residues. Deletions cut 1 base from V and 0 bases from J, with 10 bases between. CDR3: CASSLPGLANTGELFF. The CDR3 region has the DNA TGCGCCAGCAGCTTGCCAGGCCTCGCGAACACCGGGGAGCTGTTTTTT.

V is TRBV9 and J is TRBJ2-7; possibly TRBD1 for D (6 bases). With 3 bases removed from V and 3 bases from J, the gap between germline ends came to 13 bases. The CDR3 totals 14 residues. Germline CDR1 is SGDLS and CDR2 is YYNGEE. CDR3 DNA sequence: TGTGCCAGCAGCGCCAGAGGGGGAAACTACGAGCAGTACTTC. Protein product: CASSARGGNYEQYF.

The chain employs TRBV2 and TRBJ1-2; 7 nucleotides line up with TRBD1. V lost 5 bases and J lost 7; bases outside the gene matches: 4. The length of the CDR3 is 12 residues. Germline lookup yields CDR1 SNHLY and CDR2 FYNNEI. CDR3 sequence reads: CASSSGGPGYTF. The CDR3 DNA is TGTGCCAGCAGTTCAGGGGGACCTGGCTACACCTTC.

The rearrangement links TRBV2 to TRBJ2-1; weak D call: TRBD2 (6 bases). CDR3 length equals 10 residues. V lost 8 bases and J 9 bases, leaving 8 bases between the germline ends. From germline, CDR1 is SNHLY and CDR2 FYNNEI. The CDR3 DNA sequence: TGTGCCAGCGACGGGGGTGAGCAGTTCTTC. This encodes CASDGGEQFF.

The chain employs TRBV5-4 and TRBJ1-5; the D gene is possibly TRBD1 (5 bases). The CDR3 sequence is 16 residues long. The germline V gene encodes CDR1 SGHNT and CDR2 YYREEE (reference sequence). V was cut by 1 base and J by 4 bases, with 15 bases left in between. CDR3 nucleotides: TGTGCCAGCAGCTTGACGGGGGGGTCTTTAAATCAGCCCCAGCATTTT. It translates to CASSLTGGSLNQPQHF.

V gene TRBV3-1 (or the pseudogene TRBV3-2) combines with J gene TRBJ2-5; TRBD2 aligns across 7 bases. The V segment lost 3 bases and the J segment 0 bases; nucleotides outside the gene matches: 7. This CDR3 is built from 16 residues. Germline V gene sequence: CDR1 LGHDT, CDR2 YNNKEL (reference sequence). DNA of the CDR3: TGTGCCAGCAGCCATAGGGAGCGGGGCTACCAAGAGACCCAGTACTTC. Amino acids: CASSHRERGYQETQYF.

CDR3: CASMVTDNSPLHF. Written as DNA, the CDR3 is TGTGCCAGCATGGTTACGGATAATTCACCCCTCCACTTT. The V and J genes are TRBV6-5 and TRBJ1-6; D call uncertain. This CDR3 has 13 residues. Trimming pared 7 bases from V and 5 bases from J, leaving 9 bases between. Germline lookup yields CDR1 MNHEY and CDR2 SVGAGI.

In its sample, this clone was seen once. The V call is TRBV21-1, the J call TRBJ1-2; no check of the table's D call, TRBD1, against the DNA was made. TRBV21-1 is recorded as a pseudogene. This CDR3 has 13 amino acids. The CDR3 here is CASSRDSRYGYTF. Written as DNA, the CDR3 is TGTGCCAGCAGCAGGGACAGCCGCTATGGCTACACCTTC.

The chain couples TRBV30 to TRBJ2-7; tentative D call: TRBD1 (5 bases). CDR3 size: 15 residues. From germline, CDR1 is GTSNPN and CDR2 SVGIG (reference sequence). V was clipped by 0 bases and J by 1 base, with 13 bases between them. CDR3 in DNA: TGTGCCTGGAGTGTACGGCAGGGTAGATCCTACGAGCAGTACTTC. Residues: CAWSVRQGRSYEQYF. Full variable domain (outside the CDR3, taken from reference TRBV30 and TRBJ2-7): SQTIHQWPATLVQPVGSPLSLECTVEGTSNPNLYWYRQAAGRGLQLLFYSVGIGQISSEVPQNLSASRPQDRQFILSSKKLLLSDSGFYLCAWSVRQGRSYEQYFGPGTRLTVT.

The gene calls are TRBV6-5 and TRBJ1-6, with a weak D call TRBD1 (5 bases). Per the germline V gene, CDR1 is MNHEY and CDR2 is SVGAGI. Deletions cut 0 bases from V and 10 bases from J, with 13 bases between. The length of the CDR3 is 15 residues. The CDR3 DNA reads TGTGCCAGCAGTTACTCAGTAAGGGGTAGGTCACCCCTCCACTTT. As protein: CASSYSVRGRSPLHF.

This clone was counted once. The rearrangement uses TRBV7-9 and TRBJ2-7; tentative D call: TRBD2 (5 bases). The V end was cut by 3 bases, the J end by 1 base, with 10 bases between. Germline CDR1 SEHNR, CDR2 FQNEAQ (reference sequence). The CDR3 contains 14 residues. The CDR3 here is CASSLPRGSYEQYF. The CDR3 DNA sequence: TGTGCCAGCAGCTTGCCCCGGGGATCCTACGAGCAGTACTTC.

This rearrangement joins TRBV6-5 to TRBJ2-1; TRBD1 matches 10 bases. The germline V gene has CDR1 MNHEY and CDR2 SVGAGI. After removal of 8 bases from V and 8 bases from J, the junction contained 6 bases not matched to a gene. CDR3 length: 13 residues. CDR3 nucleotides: TGTGCCAGCGGCAGACAGGGGGCTGATGAGCAGTTCTTC. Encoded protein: CASGRQGADEQFF.

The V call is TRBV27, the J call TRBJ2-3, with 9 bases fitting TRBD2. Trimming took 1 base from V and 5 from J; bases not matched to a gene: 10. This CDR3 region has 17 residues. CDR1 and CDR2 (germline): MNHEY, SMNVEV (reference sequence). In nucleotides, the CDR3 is TGTGCCAGCAGTTTATATGGCGGGGGGGCCGGTGTAGATACGCAGTATTTT. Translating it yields CASSLYGGGAGVDTQYF.

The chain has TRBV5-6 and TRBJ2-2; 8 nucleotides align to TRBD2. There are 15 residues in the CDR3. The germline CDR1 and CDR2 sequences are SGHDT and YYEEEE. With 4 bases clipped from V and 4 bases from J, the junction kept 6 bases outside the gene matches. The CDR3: CASSTGGVSTGELFF. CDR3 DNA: TGTGCCAGCAGCACGGGAGGGGTTTCCACCGGGGAGCTGTTTTTT. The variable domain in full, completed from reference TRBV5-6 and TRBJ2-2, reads DAGVTQSPTHLIKTRGQQVTLRCSPKSGHDTVSWYQQALGQGPQFIFQYYEEEERQRGNFPDRFSGHQFPNYSSELNVNALLLGDSALYLCASSTGGVSTGELFFGEGSRLTVL.

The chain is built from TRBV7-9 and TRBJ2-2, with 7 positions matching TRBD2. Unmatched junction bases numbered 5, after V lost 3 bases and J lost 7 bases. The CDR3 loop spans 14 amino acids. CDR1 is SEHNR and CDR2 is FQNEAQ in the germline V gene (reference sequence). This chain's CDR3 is CASSLGLRSGELFF. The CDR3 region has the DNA TGTGCCAGCAGCTTGGGACTAAGAAGCGGGGAGCTGTTTTTT.

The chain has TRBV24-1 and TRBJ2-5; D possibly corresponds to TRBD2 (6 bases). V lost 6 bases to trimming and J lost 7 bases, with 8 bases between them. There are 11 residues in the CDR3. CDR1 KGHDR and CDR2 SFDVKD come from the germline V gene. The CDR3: CATSQGGTQYF. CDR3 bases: TGTGCCACCAGTCAGGGAGGGACCCAGTACTTC.

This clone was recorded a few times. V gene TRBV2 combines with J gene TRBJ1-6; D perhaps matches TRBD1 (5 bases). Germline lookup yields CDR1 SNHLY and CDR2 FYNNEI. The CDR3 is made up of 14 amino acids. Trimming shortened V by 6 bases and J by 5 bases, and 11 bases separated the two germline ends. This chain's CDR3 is CASSGHGDNSPLHF. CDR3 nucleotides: TGTGCCAGCAGCGGACACGGAGATAATTCACCCCTCCACTTT.

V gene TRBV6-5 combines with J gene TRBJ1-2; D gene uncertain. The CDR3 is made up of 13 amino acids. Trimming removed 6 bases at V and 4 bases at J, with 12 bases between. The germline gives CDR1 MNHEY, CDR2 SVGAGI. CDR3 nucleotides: TGTGCCAGCAGGGAGGGAATCGGCTATGGCTACACCTTC. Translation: CASREGIGYGYTF.